The source of this TCR beta chain is a study of T-cell memory formation after mild COVID-19. Study results and limitations: CD4/CD8 balance characterized clones contracting day 15 to 85, and CD4+ skew characterized later expanders. The appearance of some responding clones in pre-infection memory suggested that cross-reactive memory joined.

The CDR3 is made up of 15 amino acids. V was clipped by 2 bases and J by 8 bases; unmatched bases: 6. The germline gives CDR1 DFQATT, CDR2 SNEGSKA (reference sequence). TCRdb re-called the 5' RACE reads through MiXCR, storing one row per CDR3 protein. The sample shows approximately 150,000 distinct CDR3 sequences, about 6.1% of them seen only once. This clonotype has a count of ten or more. The antigen is unknown. The sample consisted of PBMCs or a T cell subset sorted from them (not recorded which). The clonotype was recovered from an adult woman who had mild COVID-19 (a few samples of this study predate the infection). Cell type and time point are not known. The chain carries TRBV20-1 and TRBJ2-1, with TRBD2 identical over 13 bases. The CDR3 loop is CSARTGLAGVHEQFF. The CDR3 DNA follows: TGCAGTGCTAGAACTGGACTAGCGGGAGTTCATGAGCAGTTCTTC.